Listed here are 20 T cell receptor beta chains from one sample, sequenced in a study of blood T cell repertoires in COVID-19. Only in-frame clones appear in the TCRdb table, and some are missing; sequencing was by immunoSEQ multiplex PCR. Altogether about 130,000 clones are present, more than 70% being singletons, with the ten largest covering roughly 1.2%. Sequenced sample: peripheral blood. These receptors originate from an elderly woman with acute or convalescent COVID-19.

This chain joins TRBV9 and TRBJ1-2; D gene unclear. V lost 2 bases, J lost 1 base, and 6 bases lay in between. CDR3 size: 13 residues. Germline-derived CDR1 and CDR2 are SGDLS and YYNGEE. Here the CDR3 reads CASSVTDNYGYTF. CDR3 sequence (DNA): TGTGCCAGCAGCGTTACAGATAACTATGGCTACACCTTC.

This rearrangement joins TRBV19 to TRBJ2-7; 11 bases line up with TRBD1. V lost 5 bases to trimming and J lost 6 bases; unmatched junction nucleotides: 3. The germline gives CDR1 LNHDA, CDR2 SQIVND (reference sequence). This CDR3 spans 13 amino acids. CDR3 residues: CASSVGQGGEQYF. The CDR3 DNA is TGTGCCAGTAGTGTGGGACAGGGGGGCGAGCAGTACTTC.

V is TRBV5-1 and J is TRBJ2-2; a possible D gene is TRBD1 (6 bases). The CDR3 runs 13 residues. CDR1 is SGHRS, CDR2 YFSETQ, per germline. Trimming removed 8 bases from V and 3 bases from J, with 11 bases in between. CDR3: CASLGQHTGELFF. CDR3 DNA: TGCGCCAGTCTCGGACAGCACACCGGGGAGCTGTTTTTT.

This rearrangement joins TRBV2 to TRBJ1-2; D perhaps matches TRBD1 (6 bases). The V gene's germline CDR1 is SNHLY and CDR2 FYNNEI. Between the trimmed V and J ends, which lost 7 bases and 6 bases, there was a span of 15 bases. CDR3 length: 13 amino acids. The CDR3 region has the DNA TGTGCCAGCATCTCTGCAGGGGCCGATGGCTACACCTTC. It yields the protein CASISAGADGYTF.

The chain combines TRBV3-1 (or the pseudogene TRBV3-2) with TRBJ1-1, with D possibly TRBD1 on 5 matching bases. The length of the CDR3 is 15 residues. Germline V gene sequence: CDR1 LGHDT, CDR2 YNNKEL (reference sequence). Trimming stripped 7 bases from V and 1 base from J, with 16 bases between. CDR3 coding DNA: TGTGCCAGCACCCGTGGGGGGTTGGGGAACACTGAAGCTTTCTTT. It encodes CASTRGGLGNTEAFF.

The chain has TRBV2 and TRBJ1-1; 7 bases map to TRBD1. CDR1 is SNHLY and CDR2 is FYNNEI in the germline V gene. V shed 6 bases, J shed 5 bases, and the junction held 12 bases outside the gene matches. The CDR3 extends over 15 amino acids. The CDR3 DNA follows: TGTGCCAGCAGATCCTCGGGACCCAGGGGGACTGAAGCTTTCTTT. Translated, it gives CASRSSGPRGTEAFF. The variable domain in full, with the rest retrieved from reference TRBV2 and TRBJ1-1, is EPEVTQTPSHQVTQMGQEVILRCVPISNHLYFYWYRQILGQKVEFLVSFYNNEISEKSEIFDDQFSVERPDGSNFTLKIRSTKLEDSAMYFCASRSSGPRGTEAFFGQGTRLTVV.

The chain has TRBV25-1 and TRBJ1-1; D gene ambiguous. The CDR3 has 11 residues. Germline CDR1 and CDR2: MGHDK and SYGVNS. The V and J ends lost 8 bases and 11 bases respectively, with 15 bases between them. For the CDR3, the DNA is TGTGCCAGCTGCTCGACAAGGAGGGCTTTCTTT. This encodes CASCSTRRAFF. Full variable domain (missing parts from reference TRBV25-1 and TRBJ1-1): EADIYQTPRYLVIGTGKKITLECSQTMGHDKMYWYQQDPGMELHLIHYSYGVNSTEKGDLSSESTVSRIRTEHFPLTLESARPSHTSQYLCASCSTRRAFFGQGTRLTVV.

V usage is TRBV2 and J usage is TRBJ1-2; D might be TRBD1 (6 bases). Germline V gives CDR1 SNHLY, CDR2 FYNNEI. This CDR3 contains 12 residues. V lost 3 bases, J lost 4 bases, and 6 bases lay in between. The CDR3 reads CASSETGYGYTF. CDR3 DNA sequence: TGTGCCAGCAGTGAGACAGGCTATGGCTACACCTTC.

The DNA for the CDR3 is TGTGCCAGCAGCAAACTAGCGGGAGGGCGGCGCAATGAGCAGTTCTTC. Protein product: CASSKLAGGRRNEQFF. The J gene is TRBJ2-1, the V gene TRBV2; 13 nucleotides agree with TRBD2. CDR1 and CDR2 from the germline V gene are SNHLY and FYNNEI. CDR3 size: 16 residues. With 6 bases clipped from V and 6 bases from J, the junction kept 8 bases outside the gene matches.

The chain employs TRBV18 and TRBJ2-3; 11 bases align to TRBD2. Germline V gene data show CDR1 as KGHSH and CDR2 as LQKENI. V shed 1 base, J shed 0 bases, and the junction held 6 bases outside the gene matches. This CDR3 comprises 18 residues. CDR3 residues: CASSPLPRLAGSTDTQYF. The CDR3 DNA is TGTGCCAGCTCACCACTTCCCCGACTAGCGGGGAGCACAGATACGCAGTATTTT.

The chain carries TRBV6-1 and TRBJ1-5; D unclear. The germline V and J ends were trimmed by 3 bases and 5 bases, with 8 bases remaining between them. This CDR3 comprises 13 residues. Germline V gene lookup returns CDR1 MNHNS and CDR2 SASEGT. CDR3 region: CASSDRMDQPQHF. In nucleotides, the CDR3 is TGTGCCAGCAGTGACAGGATGGATCAGCCCCAGCATTTT.

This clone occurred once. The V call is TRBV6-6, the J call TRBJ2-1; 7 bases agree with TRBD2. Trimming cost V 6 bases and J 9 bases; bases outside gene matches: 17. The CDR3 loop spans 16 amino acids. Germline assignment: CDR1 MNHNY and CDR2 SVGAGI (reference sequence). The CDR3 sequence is CASSLLAKGISGEQFF. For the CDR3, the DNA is TGTGCCAGCAGCCTACTAGCGAAAGGGATCTCGGGTGAGCAGTTCTTC.

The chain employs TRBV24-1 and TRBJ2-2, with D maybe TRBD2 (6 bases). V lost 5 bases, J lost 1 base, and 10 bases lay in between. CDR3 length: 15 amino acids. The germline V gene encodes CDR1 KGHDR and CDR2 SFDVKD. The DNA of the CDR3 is TGTGCCACCAGTGGCACTAGCCAGAACACCGGGGAGCTGTTTTTT. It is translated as CATSGTSQNTGELFF.

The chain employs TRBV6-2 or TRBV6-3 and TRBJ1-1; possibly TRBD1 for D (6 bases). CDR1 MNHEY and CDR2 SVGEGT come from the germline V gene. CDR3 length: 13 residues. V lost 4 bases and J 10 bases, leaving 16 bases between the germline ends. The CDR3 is CASSLPGQSRAFF. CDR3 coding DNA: TGTGCCAGCAGTTTACCAGGACAGTCGCGAGCTTTCTTT.

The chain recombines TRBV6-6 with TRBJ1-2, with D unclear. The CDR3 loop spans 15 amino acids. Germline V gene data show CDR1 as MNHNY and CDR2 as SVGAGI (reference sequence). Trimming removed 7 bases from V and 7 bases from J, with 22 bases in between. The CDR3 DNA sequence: TGTGCCAGCACTTCTCAAACACCCGCCGCGGGTGGCTACACCTTC. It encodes CASTSQTPAAGGYTF.

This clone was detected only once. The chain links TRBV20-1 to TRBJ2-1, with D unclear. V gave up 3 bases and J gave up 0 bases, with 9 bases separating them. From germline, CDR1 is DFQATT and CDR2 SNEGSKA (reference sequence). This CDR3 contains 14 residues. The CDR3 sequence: CSASKKSSYNEQFF. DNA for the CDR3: TGCAGTGCTAGTAAGAAGAGCTCCTACAATGAGCAGTTCTTC.

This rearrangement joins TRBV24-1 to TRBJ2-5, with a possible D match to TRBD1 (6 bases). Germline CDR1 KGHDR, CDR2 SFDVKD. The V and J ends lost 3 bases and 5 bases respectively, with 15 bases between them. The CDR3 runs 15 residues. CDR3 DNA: TGTGCCACCAGTGATCCGCAGGGGTCCAGGGAGACCCAGTACTTC. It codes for CATSDPQGSRETQYF.

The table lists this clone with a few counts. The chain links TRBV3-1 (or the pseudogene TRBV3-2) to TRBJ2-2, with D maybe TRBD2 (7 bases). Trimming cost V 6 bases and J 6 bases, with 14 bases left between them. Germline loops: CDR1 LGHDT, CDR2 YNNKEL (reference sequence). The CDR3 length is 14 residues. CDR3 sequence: CASSRGAGPGELFF. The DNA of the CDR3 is TGTGCCAGCAGTCGGGGGGCAGGGCCCGGGGAGCTGTTTTTT.

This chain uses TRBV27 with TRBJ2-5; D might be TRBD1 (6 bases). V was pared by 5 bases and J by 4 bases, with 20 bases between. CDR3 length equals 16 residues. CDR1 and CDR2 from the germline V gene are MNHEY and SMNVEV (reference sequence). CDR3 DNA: TGTGCCAGCAGTGCCCTACTCACAGGGTACGGAGAGACCCAGTACTTC. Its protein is CASSALLTGYGETQYF.

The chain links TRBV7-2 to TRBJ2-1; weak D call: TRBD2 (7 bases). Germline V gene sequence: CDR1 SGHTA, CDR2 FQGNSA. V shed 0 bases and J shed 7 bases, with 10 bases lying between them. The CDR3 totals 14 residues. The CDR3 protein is CASSLAGGTNEQFF. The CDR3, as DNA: TGTGCCAGCAGCTTAGCGGGGGGGACAAATGAGCAGTTCTTC.